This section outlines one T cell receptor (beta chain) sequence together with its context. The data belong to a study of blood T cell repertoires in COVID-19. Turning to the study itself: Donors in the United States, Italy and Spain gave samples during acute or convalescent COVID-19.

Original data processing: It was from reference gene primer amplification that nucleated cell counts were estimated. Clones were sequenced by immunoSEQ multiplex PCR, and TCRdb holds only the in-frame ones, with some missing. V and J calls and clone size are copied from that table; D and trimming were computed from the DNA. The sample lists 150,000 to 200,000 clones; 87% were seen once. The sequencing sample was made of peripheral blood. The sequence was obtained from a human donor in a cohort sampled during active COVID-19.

The CDR3 sequence is CASSSVQLSDTQYF. The CDR3 nucleotides are TGTGCCAGCAGTTCAGTTCAATTGTCCGATACGCAGTATTTT. V is TRBV28 and J is TRBJ2-3; no definite D call. This CDR3 region has 14 residues. CDR1 and CDR2 from the germline V gene are MDHEN and SYDVKM. The V end was cut by 4 bases, the J end by 6 bases, with 14 bases between. The whole variable domain, remainder taken from reference TRBV28 and TRBJ2-3, is DVKVTQSSRYLVKRTGEKVFLECVQDMDHENMFWYRQDPGLGLRLIYFSYDVKMKEKGDIPEGYSVSREKKERFSLILESASTNQTSMYLCASSSVQLSDTQYFGPGTRLTVL.